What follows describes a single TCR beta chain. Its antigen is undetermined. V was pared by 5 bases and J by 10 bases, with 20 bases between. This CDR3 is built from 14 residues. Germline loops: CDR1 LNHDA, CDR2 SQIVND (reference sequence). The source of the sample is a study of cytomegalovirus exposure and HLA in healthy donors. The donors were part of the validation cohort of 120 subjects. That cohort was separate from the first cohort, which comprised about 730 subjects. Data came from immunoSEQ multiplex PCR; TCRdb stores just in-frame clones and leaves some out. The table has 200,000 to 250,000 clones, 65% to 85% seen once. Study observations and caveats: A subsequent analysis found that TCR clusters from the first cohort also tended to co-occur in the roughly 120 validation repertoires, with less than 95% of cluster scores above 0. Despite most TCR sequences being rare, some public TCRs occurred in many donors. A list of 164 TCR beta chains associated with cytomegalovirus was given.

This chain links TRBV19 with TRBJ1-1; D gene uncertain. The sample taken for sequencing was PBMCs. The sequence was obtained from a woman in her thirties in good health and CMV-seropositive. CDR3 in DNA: TGTGCCAGTAGTGGGAGGCGGACCTCACCGGCAGCTTTCTTT. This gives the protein CASSGRRTSPAAFF. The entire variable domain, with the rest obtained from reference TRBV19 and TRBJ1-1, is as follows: DGGITQSPKYLFRKEGQNVTLSCEQNLNHDAMYWYRQDPGQGLRLIYYSQIVNDFQKGDIAEGYSVSREKKESFPLTVTSAQKNPTAFYLCASSGRRTSPAAFFGQGTRLTVV.